This is a list of T cell receptor beta chains from one sample in a study of blood T cells in healthy people across ages. TCRdb analysed the 5' RACE reads with MiXCR anew, one entry per CDR3 protein. The sample lists around 580,000 distinct CDR3 sequences; 40% to 50% were seen once. The specimen was blood. These receptors all stem from a man aged 80 or over in good health. The CDR3 runs from the conserved cysteine through the conserved F or W. A D gene is named only where the DNA matches it firmly. A row's size may be missing; if present it is once, few, many or a size class.

CDR3 length	V gene	clone size	J gene	D gene	CDR3 DNA	CDR3 protein
16	TRBV5-1	-	TRBJ2-5	TRBD2	TGCGCCAGCAGCTTGGCGGGACTAGCGGGAGTGGGAGAGCAGTACTTC	CASSLAGLAGVGEQYF
14	TRBV7-9	-	TRBJ1-1	TRBD1	TGTGCCAGCAGCTCAGACAGGGTTAACGCTGAAGCTTTCTTT	CASSSDRVNAEAFF
15	TRBV7-2	few	TRBJ1-1	-	TGTGCCAGCAGCTTCACGTCCGAGGGGGGGACTGAAGCTTTCTTT	CASSFTSEGGTEAFF
14	TRBV7-9	few	TRBJ2-3	-	TGTGCCAGCAGCTTACTCTTAAGCACAGATACGCAGTATTTT	CASSLLLSTDTQYF
10	TRBV28	-	TRBJ2-5	-	TGTGCCAGCAGTCAAAAGACCCAGTACTTC	CASSQKTQYF
15	TRBV27	few	TRBJ2-1	TRBD2	TGTGCCAGCAGTTTTGGACTAGCGGCCCCCAATGAGCAGTTCTTC	CASSFGLAAPNEQFF
14	TRBV10-2	few	TRBJ2-1	TRBD1	TGCGCCAGCTTGGACAGGGGAGCCCACAATGAGCAGTTCTTC	CASLDRGAHNEQFF
13	TRBV29-1	-	TRBJ1-1	TRBD1	TGCAGCGTTGAAGCCAGGGGGCTCACTGAAGCTTTCTTT	CSVEARGLTEAFF
16	TRBV5-1	-	TRBJ1-1	-	TGCGCCAGCAGCTTCTCCAGTGGACTCATGAACACTGAAGCTTTCTTT	CASSFSSGLMNTEAFF
12	TRBV7-2	many	TRBJ2-7	-	TGTGCCAGCAGCTTAACACTATACGAGCAGTACTTC	CASSLTLYEQYF
13	TRBV29-1	-	TRBJ2-3	-	TGCAGCGTTGGGCTTACCCCTGGAGATACGCAGTATTTT	CSVGLTPGDTQYF
17	TRBV24-1	-	TRBJ2-3	TRBD2	TGTGCCACCAGTGAACGCCAACTAGCGGGAACAGGGGATACGCAGTATTTT	CATSERQLAGTGDTQYF
13	TRBV29-1	-	TRBJ1-1	-	TGCAGCGTCCTACACGGGAAGAACACTGAAGCTTTCTTT	CSVLHGKNTEAFF
15	TRBV7-2	few	TRBJ2-3	-	TGTGCCAGCAGCTTATCGGGAGACGAAACAGATACGCAGTATTTT	CASSLSGDETDTQYF
16	TRBV15	-	TRBJ1-4	-	TGTGCCACCAGCAGAGATCTTGCAGTGGCTAATGAAAAACTGTTTTTT	CATSRDLAVANEKLFF
14	TRBV20-1	-	TRBJ1-6	-	TGCAGTGCTAGCCTACCAGGGAAGTTTTCACCCCTCCACTTT	CSASLPGKFSPLHF
18	TRBV21-1	few	TRBJ2-7	-	TGTGCCAGCAGCAAAGCCGACAGAAACATTCCTGATGCCTACGAGCAGTACTTC	CASSKADRNIPDAYEQYF
17	TRBV7-9	-	TRBJ2-4	-	TGTGCCAGCAGCTGGGTGCTGGGGATAGGGGCCAAAAACATTCAGTACTTC	CASSWVLGIGAKNIQYF
14	TRBV7-2	-	TRBJ2-7	-	TGTGCCAGCAGACCGAGCGGAGGCGGCCACGAGCAGTACTTC	CASRPSGGGHEQYF
14	TRBV29-1	once	TRBJ2-2	-	TGCAGCGCCGGGACGGCAACGAACACCGGGGAGCTGTTTTTT	CSAGTATNTGELFF
14	TRBV6-6	many	TRBJ2-7	-	TGTGCCAGCAGCCACTCGGACAGAGGCTGCGAGCAGTACTTC	CASSHSDRGCEQYF
15	TRBV4-3	-	TRBJ1-6	TRBD1	TGCGCCAGCAGCCGCCGGACAGGGGGTAATTCACCCCTCCACTTT	CASSRRTGGNSPLHF
11	TRBV11-1	-	TRBJ2-7	-	TGTGCCAGCAGCCTAGATAACGAGCAGTACTTC	CASSLDNEQYF
15	TRBV20-1	-	TRBJ2-3	-	TGCAGTGCTAGATCCGACAGTCCTAGCACAGATACGCAGTATTTT	CSARSDSPSTDTQYF
14	TRBV7-9	many	TRBJ2-4	TRBD2	TGTGCCAGCAGCTTATCTAGCGGTTTAAACATTCAGTACTTC	CASSLSSGLNIQYF
11	TRBV20-1	-	TRBJ1-2	-	TGCAGTGCCACCAGGGGCTATGGCTACACCTTC	CSATRGYGYTF
13	TRBV12-3/TRBV12-4	few	TRBJ2-7	TRBD1	TGTGCCAGCAGGAGGGGACAGACCTACGAGCAGTACTTC	CASRRGQTYEQYF
13	TRBV10-3	few	TRBJ1-5	TRBD1	TGTGCCATCAGGGGGACAGAGGATCAGCCCCAGCATTTT	CAIRGTEDQPQHF
16	TRBV7-3	-	TRBJ2-3	TRBD2	TGTGCCAGCAGCTTAACCGCCGGGACTAGCGGGCGTACGCAGTATTTT	CASSLTAGTSGRTQYF
12	TRBV20-1	-	TRBJ2-7	TRBD2	TGCAGTGCTCGACTAGCGGACTACGAGCAGTACTTC	CSARLADYEQYF
14	TRBV7-2	-	TRBJ2-7	-	TGTGCCAGCAGCTTAGCGGGAGACTACTACGAGCAGTACTTC	CASSLAGDYYEQYF
15	TRBV5-1	few	TRBJ2-1	-	TGCGCCAGCAGGGATCCCCGGGACACCTACAATGAGCAGTTCTTC	CASRDPRDTYNEQFF
12	TRBV6-1	-	TRBJ2-1	-	TGTGCCAGCGGGACCACTTACAATGAGCAGTTCTTC	CASGTTYNEQFF
13	TRBV6-5	-	TRBJ1-1	TRBD1	TGTGCCAGCAGTTTCAGGGGGCTCACTGAAGCTTTCTTT	CASSFRGLTEAFF
14	TRBV7-9	many	TRBJ2-5	-	TGTGCCAGCAGCTTCACACGGGACCAAGAGACCCAGTACTTC	CASSFTRDQETQYF
11	TRBV28	-	TRBJ1-5	-	TGTGCCACCGAGGGGAATCAGCCCCAGCATTTT	CATEGNQPQHF
15	TRBV4-2	-	TRBJ2-2	TRBD1	TGTGCCAGCAGAAGTGACAGGGGGGCAAGCGGGGAGCTGTTTTTT	CASRSDRGASGELFF
15	TRBV20-1	-	TRBJ2-1	-	TGCAGTGCCCGGTCGGACTCTAACTCCTACAATGAGCAGTTCTTC	CSARSDSNSYNEQFF
15	TRBV11-2	-	TRBJ2-5	-	TGTGCCAGCAGCTTAAGGGCGCGAGCCGAGGAGACCCAGTACTTC	CASSLRARAEETQYF
18	TRBV4-1	few	TRBJ2-4	TRBD2	TGCGCCAGCAGCCAAGGACTAGCGGGGGGTTGGGCCAAAAACATTCAGTACTTC	CASSQGLAGGWAKNIQYF
16	TRBV7-3	-	TRBJ2-3	TRBD2	TGTGCCAGCAGCTTAACGGGCCTAGCGGGGGTAGATACGCAGTATTTT	CASSLTGLAGVDTQYF
14	TRBV20-1	-	TRBJ2-7	TRBD2	TGCAGTGCAATAGCGGGGGGGACTACCTACGAGCAGTACTTC	CSAIAGGTTYEQYF